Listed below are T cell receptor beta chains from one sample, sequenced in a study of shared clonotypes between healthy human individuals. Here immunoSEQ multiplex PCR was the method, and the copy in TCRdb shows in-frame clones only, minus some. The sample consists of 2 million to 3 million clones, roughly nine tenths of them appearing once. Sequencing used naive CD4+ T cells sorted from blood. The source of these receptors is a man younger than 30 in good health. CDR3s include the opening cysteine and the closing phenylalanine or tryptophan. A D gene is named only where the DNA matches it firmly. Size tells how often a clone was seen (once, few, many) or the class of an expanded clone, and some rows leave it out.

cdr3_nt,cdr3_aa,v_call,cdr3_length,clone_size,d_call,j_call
TGTGCCAGCAGCTTATCCGGGACTAGAGGTGACAGTGAGCAGTTCTTC,CASSLSGTRGDSEQFF,TRBV11-2,16,NA,TRBD2,TRBJ2-1
TGTGCCAGCAGCTTAGACAGGGTTGGGGCTTTCTTT,CASSLDRVGAFF,TRBV11-2,12,once,NA,TRBJ1-1
TGTGCCAGCAGCTATAGAGGGGGCGGTAAAGATACGCAGTATTTT,CASSYRGGGKDTQYF,TRBV7-9,15,NA,TRBD1,TRBJ2-3
TGCAGCGTTGTAGGGCCGGTAGATACGCAGTATTTT,CSVVGPVDTQYF,TRBV29-1,12,NA,NA,TRBJ2-3
TGTGCCAGCAGCTTAGCTTCCCCAGGGGGCATGAACACTGAAGCTTTCTTT,CASSLASPGGMNTEAFF,TRBV7-8,17,NA,TRBD1,TRBJ1-1
TGCGCCAGCAGCCCGGGACAGGGGGGCGCCGGGGAGCTGTTTTTT,CASSPGQGGAGELFF,TRBV5-1,15,NA,TRBD1,TRBJ2-2
TGCGCCAGCAGCTTTTCGTTCACTAGCGGGGGCCTCGAGCAGTACTTC,CASSFSFTSGGLEQYF,TRBV5-1,16,NA,TRBD2,TRBJ2-7
TGTGCCAGCAGTTACGACCCTCAGGGGAACACTGAAGCTTTCTTT,CASSYDPQGNTEAFF,TRBV5-5,15,NA,NA,TRBJ1-1
TGCGCCAGCAGCCAGGACAGGGCCGATCAGCCCCAGCATTTT,CASSQDRADQPQHF,TRBV4-3,14,NA,TRBD1,TRBJ1-5
TGTGCCAGCTCACCACTCTTACTAGCGGGGGACCAAGAGACCCAGTACTTC,CASSPLLLAGDQETQYF,TRBV18,17,NA,TRBD2,TRBJ2-5
TGTGCCAGCTCACCCTCTAGCGGGAGCTACAATGAGCAGTTCTTC,CASSPSSGSYNEQFF,TRBV18,15,NA,TRBD2,TRBJ2-1
TGTGCCAGCAGCCCTCAGACAGGTCTTAGCAATCAGCCCCAGCATTTT,CASSPQTGLSNQPQHF,TRBV7-2,16,once,NA,TRBJ1-5
TGTGCCAGTAGTATGGACAGGGGGAGCACAGATACGCAGTATTTT,CASSMDRGSTDTQYF,TRBV19,15,once,TRBD1,TRBJ2-3
TGTGCCAGCACCCCCGGCGGAGCAGATACGCAGTATTTT,CASTPGGADTQYF,TRBV27,13,NA,NA,TRBJ2-3
TGTGCCAGCAGCTCAGGGACAGGGCTTTACCACGAGCAGTACTTC,CASSSGTGLYHEQYF,TRBV7-9,15,NA,TRBD1,TRBJ2-7
TGCGCCAGCAGCCGACCCGGGGGGGACATTACTAATGAAAAACTGTTTTTT,CASSRPGGDITNEKLFF,TRBV4-1,17,NA,NA,TRBJ1-4
TGTGCCAGCAGTGAACCAGGGACTAGCAGGGAGCAGTACTTC,CASSEPGTSREQYF,TRBV6-1,14,NA,TRBD2,TRBJ2-7
TGTGCCAGCAGCTTAGCCCGCACAGATACGCAGTATTTT,CASSLARTDTQYF,TRBV7-9,13,NA,NA,TRBJ2-3
TGTGCCAGCAGTTACGACGGGGGACCGCGGCAGTTCTTC,CASSYDGGPRQFF,TRBV6-6,13,NA,NA,TRBJ2-1
TGCGCCAGCAGCCAAGGACTAGCGGGAGAGGACGAGCAGTGCTTC,CASSQGLAGEDEQCF,TRBV4-3,15,NA,TRBD2,TRBJ2-7
TGTGCCAGCAGCAGAGACACAGATACGCAGTATTTT,CASSRDTDTQYF,TRBV5-6,12,NA,NA,TRBJ2-3
TGTGCCTGGAGCCACTCCCGACAGACACTAAGCTCCTACAATGAGCAGTTCTTC,CAWSHSRQTLSSYNEQFF,TRBV30,18,NA,NA,TRBJ2-1
TGCGCCAGCAGCTTGGCGAGGTTCAACACTGAAGCTTTCTTT,CASSLARFNTEAFF,TRBV5-1,14,once,NA,TRBJ1-1
TGTGCCAGCCGGGTAGGGCCGTACACAGATACGCAGTATTTT,CASRVGPYTDTQYF,TRBV6-6,14,once,NA,TRBJ2-3
TGTGCCAGCAGCTTACGTGTACCTAAAAACATTCAGTACTTC,CASSLRVPKNIQYF,TRBV5-6,14,NA,NA,TRBJ2-4
TGTGCCAGCAGTGACCCGGAAAAGGTGGGGGCGGCCCAGCCCCAGCATTTT,CASSDPEKVGAAQPQHF,TRBV6-1,17,once,NA,TRBJ1-5
TGTGCCAGCAGTGAAGTCTGGACCGGGGACACTGAAGCTTTCTTT,CASSEVWTGDTEAFF,TRBV6-1,15,few,NA,TRBJ1-1